Listed below are T cell receptor beta chains from one sample, sequenced in a study of blood T cell repertoires in COVID-19. The protocol was immunoSEQ multiplex PCR, while the TCRdb copy is restricted to in-frame clones and leaves out a portion. Of approximately 240,000 clones listed, about four fifths were seen once; the top ten hold 3%. The specimen sequenced was peripheral blood. These receptors were obtained from a woman aged 25 to 45 who had recovered from COVID-19. The CDR3 runs from the conserved cysteine through the conserved F or W. The D gene is left open where the match is weak. A row's size may be missing; if present it is once, few, many or a size class.

CDR3aa: CASSQDRGQPQHF
CDR3nt: TGTGCCAGCAGCCAAGATCGGGGGCAGCCCCAGCATTTT
abundance: .
d_gene: .
v_gene: TRBV3-1/TRBV3-2
j_gene: TRBJ1-5

CDR3aa: CASSPGRGHEQYF
CDR3nt: TGTGCCAGCAGCCCCGGGAGGGGGCACGAGCAGTACTTC
abundance: .
d_gene: .
v_gene: TRBV9
j_gene: TRBJ2-7

CDR3aa: CASRPGQGANEQFF
CDR3nt: TGTGCCAGCAGACCGGGACAGGGGGCCAATGAGCAGTTCTTC
abundance: .
d_gene: TRBD1
v_gene: TRBV6-5
j_gene: TRBJ2-1

CDR3aa: CASSLLAGRSYEQYF
CDR3nt: TGCGCCAGCAGCTTACTAGCGGGACGCTCCTACGAGCAGTACTTC
abundance: .
d_gene: TRBD2
v_gene: TRBV5-1
j_gene: TRBJ2-7

CDR3aa: CASSLEASSGNTIYF
CDR3nt: TGCGCCAGCAGCTTGGAAGCGAGCTCTGGAAACACCATATATTTT
abundance: .
d_gene: .
v_gene: TRBV5-1
j_gene: TRBJ1-3

CDR3aa: CASSEGGETQYF
CDR3nt: TGCGCCAGCAGTGAGGGGGGGGAGACCCAGTACTTC
abundance: .
d_gene: .
v_gene: TRBV10-2
j_gene: TRBJ2-5

CDR3aa: CASSNTKRSWGGETQYF
CDR3nt: TGTGCCAGCAGCAACACGAAGCGGTCATGGGGGGGAGAGACCCAGTACTTC
abundance: .
d_gene: .
v_gene: TRBV21-1
j_gene: TRBJ2-5

CDR3aa: CAWSGSRWTAGYNEQFF
CDR3nt: TGTGCCTGGAGCGGCTCAAGGTGGACAGCGGGGTACAATGAGCAGTTCTTC
abundance: .
d_gene: .
v_gene: TRBV30
j_gene: TRBJ2-1

CDR3aa: CASSPWAGETQYF
CDR3nt: TGTGCCAGCAGTCCCTGGGCAGGGGAGACCCAGTACTTC
abundance: .
d_gene: .
v_gene: TRBV27
j_gene: TRBJ2-5

CDR3aa: CASSQDERVGQFF
CDR3nt: TGTGCCAGCAGCCAAGATGAACGGGTTGGGCAGTTCTTC
abundance: .
d_gene: .
v_gene: TRBV14
j_gene: TRBJ2-1

CDR3aa: CASNGGRYEQYF
CDR3nt: TGTGCCAGCAACGGGGGGCGGTACGAGCAGTACTTC
abundance: .
d_gene: .
v_gene: TRBV2
j_gene: TRBJ2-7

CDR3aa: CSASVVQGSYEQYF
CDR3nt: TGCAGTGCTAGTGTCGTTCAGGGTTCCTACGAGCAGTACTTC
abundance: .
d_gene: .
v_gene: TRBV20-1
j_gene: TRBJ2-7

CDR3aa: CAWSRRYRNTEAFF
CDR3nt: TGTGCCTGGAGTAGGAGGTATAGGAACACTGAAGCTTTCTTT
abundance: .
d_gene: .
v_gene: TRBV30
j_gene: TRBJ1-1

CDR3aa: CSASRAGGLTDTQYF
CDR3nt: TGCAGTGCTAGTCGGGCGGGAGGACTCACAGATACGCAGTATTTT
abundance: .
d_gene: TRBD2
v_gene: TRBV20-1
j_gene: TRBJ2-3

CDR3aa: CASSPPGQPNEKLFF
CDR3nt: TGTGCCAGCTCACCTCCGGGACAGCCTAATGAAAAACTGTTTTTT
abundance: .
d_gene: TRBD1
v_gene: TRBV18
j_gene: TRBJ1-4

CDR3aa: CASSLLGTGTYGYTF
CDR3nt: TGTGCCAGCAGCTTATTAGGGACAGGGACCTATGGCTACACCTTC
abundance: once
d_gene: TRBD1
v_gene: TRBV11-1
j_gene: TRBJ1-2

CDR3aa: CASSAPHPPGWAGETQYF
CDR3nt: TGTGCCAGCAGCGCCCCCCACCCTCCGGGATGGGCTGGGGAGACCCAGTACTTC
abundance: .
d_gene: .
v_gene: TRBV9
j_gene: TRBJ2-5

CDR3aa: CASSWREGLQETQYF
CDR3nt: TGTGCCAGCTCATGGCGTGAGGGACTTCAAGAGACCCAGTACTTC
abundance: .
d_gene: .
v_gene: TRBV18
j_gene: TRBJ2-5

CDR3aa: CSSPGGDNGYTF
CDR3nt: TGCAGCTCCCCCGGGGGGGACAATGGCTACACCTTC
abundance: .
d_gene: .
v_gene: TRBV29-1
j_gene: TRBJ1-2

CDR3aa: CASSQGLIRGYYGYTF
CDR3nt: TGTGCCAGCAGCCAAGGACTTATAAGGGGATACTATGGCTACACCTTC
abundance: few
d_gene: .
v_gene: TRBV3-1/TRBV3-2
j_gene: TRBJ1-2

CDR3aa: CASSRRALAKNIQYF
CDR3nt: TGTGCCAGCAGCCGCAGGGCCTTAGCCAAAAACATTCAGTACTTC
abundance: .
d_gene: .
v_gene: TRBV21-1
j_gene: TRBJ2-4

CDR3aa: CSFRRVGETQYF
CDR3nt: TGCAGCTTTCGCAGGGTCGGCGAGACCCAGTACTTC
abundance: .
d_gene: .
v_gene: TRBV29-1
j_gene: TRBJ2-5

CDR3aa: CASSEAGTGEQYF
CDR3nt: TGTGCCAGCAGTGAGGCGGGGACCGGCGAGCAGTACTTC
abundance: .
d_gene: .
v_gene: TRBV6-4
j_gene: TRBJ2-7

CDR3aa: CASRGWDKNTEAFF
CDR3nt: TGTGCCAGCAGGGGGTGGGACAAGAACACTGAAGCTTTCTTT
abundance: .
d_gene: .
v_gene: TRBV3-1/TRBV3-2
j_gene: TRBJ1-1

CDR3aa: CATSDETGVQYF
CDR3nt: TGTGCCACCAGTGATGAAACAGGGGTGCAGTACTTC
abundance: .
d_gene: TRBD1
v_gene: TRBV24-1
j_gene: TRBJ2-7

CDR3aa: CASSSLGQAAAWEQYF
CDR3nt: TGTGCCAGCAGTTCCCTGGGACAGGCCGCGGCTTGGGAGCAGTACTTC
abundance: .
d_gene: TRBD1
v_gene: TRBV6-5
j_gene: TRBJ2-7

CDR3aa: CASRATGADTQYF
CDR3nt: TGTGCCAGCAGGGCAACTGGGGCGGATACGCAGTATTTT
abundance: .
d_gene: .
v_gene: TRBV6-4
j_gene: TRBJ2-3

CDR3aa: CASSRQAGESYEQYF
CDR3nt: TGCGCCAGCAGCCGACAAGCGGGAGAGTCCTACGAGCAGTACTTC
abundance: .
d_gene: TRBD2
v_gene: TRBV5-1
j_gene: TRBJ2-7